This entry lists 4 T cell receptor beta chains sequenced from one sample in a study of blood T cell repertoires in COVID-19 (TCRdb year 2020). Libraries were constructed by the immunoSEQ multiplex PCR assay. This is the immuneACCESS table as TCRdb keeps it, with only in-frame sequences that have V and J called. A part of the clones is gone; compared with another copy, unresolved V genes explain less than half, and the rest is unexplained. This sample has about 340,000 clones in its table, and 65% to 85% of those were observed once. The top ten hold roughly 3% of the sample. Sequencing was done on a sample of peripheral blood. The source is a man aged 25 to 40 with active or convalescent COVID-19.

Worth noting for this clone: The sample carries other DNA sequences with the same CDR3. The gene calls are TRBV7-3 and TRBJ2-1, with D possibly TRBD2 on 5 matching bases. This CDR3 has 13 amino acids. Per the germline V gene, CDR1 is SGHTA and CDR2 is FQGTGA. V lost 5 bases and J 4 bases, leaving 9 bases between the germline ends. CDR3 region: CASSAGVYNEQFF. The DNA of the CDR3 is TGTGCCAGCAGCGCCGGGGTTTACAATGAGCAGTTCTTC.

The rearrangement uses TRBV11-3 and TRBJ2-7, with TRBD1 identical over 8 bases. The ends lost 5 bases at V and 7 bases at J; junction bases unmatched: 13. In germline, CDR1 is SGHNT, CDR2 YENEEA. The CDR3 consists of 15 residues. The CDR3 reads CASSVGTGPYREQYF. The CDR3 DNA reads TGTGCCAGCAGCGTCGGGACAGGCCCATACAGGGAGCAGTACTTC.

CDR3 protein: CASSLVQGLYGYTF. CDR3 DNA sequence: TGTGCCAGCAGCTTAGTACAGGGACTATATGGCTACACCTTC. The chain employs TRBV7-2 and TRBJ1-2, with a tentative D call TRBD1 (6 bases). Trimming cost V 1 base and J 5 bases, with 11 bases left between them. CDR3 size: 14 residues. Germline-derived CDR1 and CDR2 are SGHTA and FQGNSA.

The CDR3 DNA sequence: TGTGCCAGCAGCCAAGAGATAGCGGGAGGTGAGCAGTACTTC. Protein sequence: CASSQEIAGGEQYF. V usage is TRBV3-1 (or the pseudogene TRBV3-2) and J usage is TRBJ2-7, with TRBD2 identical over 10 bases. The junction had 3 bases not matched to a gene; V was cut back by 0 bases and J by 7 bases. CDR1 and CDR2 (germline): LGHDT, YNNKEL (reference sequence). This CDR3 contains 14 residues.